One and the same sample provided the 23 T cell receptor beta chains below, sequenced in a study of radiotherapy plus CTLA-4 blockade in lung cancer. TCRdb keeps only in-frame clones here, not all; method: immunoSEQ multiplex PCR. The sample lists 81,000 or so clones, around nine tenths occurring once. The material was peripheral blood, obtained from a patient treated with radiotherapy plus ipilimumab. These TCRs come from a human donor with non-small cell lung cancer who had stable disease on radiotherapy plus ipilimumab.

The rearrangement joins TRBV19 to TRBJ1-6, with 7 bases fitting TRBD1. CDR3 length equals 15 residues. Per germline, CDR1 LNHDA and CDR2 SQIVND (reference sequence). The trim removed 6 bases at V and 2 bases at J, leaving 4 bases unmatched. The CDR3, as DNA: TGTGCCAGTAGACCCGACAGGGCCTATAATTCACCCCTCCACTTT. It translates to CASRPDRAYNSPLHF.

This clone was picked up one time. The chain links TRBV9 to TRBJ1-2; no clear D gene. There are 15 residues in the CDR3. The germline V gene encodes CDR1 SGDLS and CDR2 YYNGEE. Trimming shortened V by 3 bases and J by 11 bases, and 23 bases separated the two germline ends. This CDR3 reads CASSATGSSGTPYTF. The CDR3 bases are TGTGCCAGCAGCGCTACCGGCAGCAGCGGCACCCCGTACACCTTC.

V is TRBV28 and J is TRBJ2-7; D uncertain. CDR3 size: 11 residues. Trimming removed 6 bases from V and 1 base from J, with 4 bases in between. Germline V gene sequence: CDR1 MDHEN, CDR2 SYDVKM. The CDR3 coding sequence is TGTGCCAGCAGCTCTTCCTACGAGCAGTACTTC. It translates to CASSSSYEQYF.

The CDR3: CASSQKGREISYGYTF. CDR3 bases: TGTGCCAGCTCACAAAAGGGCAGAGAGATTAGCTATGGCTACACCTTC. The rearrangement joins TRBV18 to TRBJ1-2; D call uncertain. Trimming took 4 bases from V and 4 from J, leaving 19 bases between them. The CDR3 runs to 16 residues. Looked up from germline, CDR1 is KGHSH and CDR2 is LQKENI.

The chain has TRBV6-9 and TRBJ2-6; no definite D call. V lost 4 bases and J lost 5, with 24 bases in between. The germline CDR1 and CDR2 sequences are MNHGY and SVAAGI. This CDR3 comprises 19 residues. The CDR3 spells CASSFSTPYDKSRANVLTF. In DNA form, the CDR3 reads TGTGCCAGCAGTTTTTCCACGCCTTACGACAAAAGTCGGGCCAACGTCCTGACTTTC.

V gene TRBV5-8 combines with J gene TRBJ2-5; D not certain. Germline CDR1 reads SGHTS; CDR2 reads YDEGEE. CDR3 length equals 14 residues. V gave up 3 bases and J gave up 5 bases, with 14 bases separating them. DNA for the CDR3: TGTGCCAGCAGCTCAGCACGCACCTTGGAGACCCAGTACTTC. Protein: CASSSARTLETQYF.

The rearrangement links TRBV7-8 to TRBJ1-4, with TRBD1 matching 8 bases. From germline, CDR1 is SGHVS and CDR2 FQNEAQ. The V gene end was trimmed by 6 bases and the J gene end by 4 bases; junction bases not matched to a gene: 4. CDR3 size: 14 residues. The CDR3 DNA is TGTGCCAGCAGTAGGACAGGGTTTAATGAAAAACTGTTTTTT. Translation: CASSRTGFNEKLFF. The full variable domain, with the rest looked up from reference TRBV7-8 and TRBJ1-4, is GAGVSQSPRYKVAKRGQDVALRCDPISGHVSLFWYQQALGQGPEFLTYFQNEAQLDKSGLPSDRFFAERPEGSVSTLKIQRTQQEDSAVYLCASSRTGFNEKLFFGSGTQLSVL.

This clone has a handful of counts. This chain connects TRBV5-6 to TRBJ2-3; the match to TRBD2 covers 7 bases. The length of the CDR3 is 16 residues. Germline V lookup: CDR1 SGHDT, CDR2 YYEEEE. The trim removed 5 bases at V and 5 bases at J, leaving 14 bases unmatched. The CDR3 DNA reads TGTGCCAGCAGGCTCAATCGGGGGGTCTGGGAAGATACGCAGTATTTT. Amino acids: CASRLNRGVWEDTQYF.

This sequence joins TRBV6-1 and TRBJ2-3; tentatively, D is TRBD2 (6 bases). The CDR3 totals 15 residues. Trimming stripped 0 bases from V and 5 bases from J, with 12 bases between. CDR1 is MNHNS, CDR2 SASEGT, per germline. The CDR3 DNA follows: TGTGCCAGCAGTGAAGCCGCGGGGCTCGTAGATACGCAGTATTTT. Translated, it gives CASSEAAGLVDTQYF.

The chain couples TRBV28 to TRBJ1-4; a possible D gene is TRBD1 (6 bases). The germline V gene encodes CDR1 MDHEN and CDR2 SYDVKM. Trimming cost V 5 bases and J 7 bases, with 14 bases left between them. The CDR3 has 14 amino acids. The chain's CDR3 is CASSQTGKGEKLFF. CDR3 nucleotides: TGTGCCAGCAGTCAAACAGGGAAGGGTGAAAAACTGTTTTTT.

The V and J genes are TRBV28 and TRBJ2-4, with 11 bases identical to TRBD2. The germline gives CDR1 MDHEN, CDR2 SYDVKM. The CDR3 length is 22 residues. Trimming at V came to 7 bases and at J to 0 bases, leaving 23 bases not matched to a gene. CDR3 region: CASKGTGKGLAGQVLAKNIQYF. CDR3 DNA sequence: TGTGCCAGCAAGGGAACGGGCAAAGGACTAGCGGGTCAGGTGCTAGCCAAAAACATTCAGTACTTC.

This chain links TRBV20-1 with TRBJ2-7; D ambiguous. Germline-derived CDR1 and CDR2 are DFQATT and SNEGSKA (reference sequence). Trimming cost V 1 base and J 6 bases, with 7 bases left between them. The CDR3 is 11 residues long. This chain's CDR3 is CSARVAIEQYF. CDR3 coding DNA: TGCAGTGCTAGAGTGGCGATCGAGCAGTACTTC.

The chain combines TRBV2 with TRBJ2-7, with 7 nucleotides matching TRBD2. This CDR3 spans 15 amino acids. The V gene end was trimmed by 5 bases and the J gene end by 0 bases; junction bases not matched to a gene: 7. Germline assignment: CDR1 SNHLY and CDR2 FYNNEI. The CDR3 coding sequence is TGTGCCAGCAGTTTTAGCGGGTCTAGCTCCTACGAGCAGTACTTC. Its translation: CASSFSGSSSYEQYF.

The chain is built from TRBV7-3 and TRBJ2-1; D is perhaps TRBD1 (6 bases). Germline values: CDR1 SGHTA, CDR2 FQGTGA. V shed 4 bases and J shed 10 bases, with 14 bases lying between them. CDR3 length equals 13 residues. CDR3 sequence: CASSSQTGAEQFF. For the CDR3, the DNA is TGTGCCAGCAGCTCCCAGACAGGAGCCGAGCAGTTCTTC.

The V call is TRBV7-8, the J call TRBJ2-1; D remains unclear. The V gene lost 6 bases and the J gene lost 0 bases, with 15 bases spanning the gap. This CDR3 spans 16 amino acids. CDR1 is SGHVS, CDR2 FQNEAQ, per germline. CDR3 amino acids: CASRKAPWASYNEQFF. CDR3 nucleotide sequence: TGTGCCAGCAGAAAAGCCCCCTGGGCCTCCTACAATGAGCAGTTCTTC.

The V gene is TRBV7-9, the J gene TRBJ1-4; unclear D gene. This CDR3 comprises 15 residues. In germline, CDR1 is SEHNR, CDR2 FQNEAQ (reference sequence). The V gene lost 5 bases and the J gene lost 0 bases, with 10 bases spanning the gap. The CDR3 sequence: CASSPRVSTNEKLFF. The CDR3 DNA follows: TGTGCCAGCAGCCCGCGGGTCTCAACTAATGAAAAACTGTTTTTT.

The chain has TRBV18 and TRBJ1-2, with 7 bases identical to TRBD1. Germline V gene data show CDR1 as KGHSH and CDR2 as LQKENI. This CDR3 region has 14 residues. Germline trimming cut 3 bases from V and 3 bases from J; bases unmatched to any gene: 4. The CDR3 bases are TGTGCCAGCTCACCCGGCGGACAGGACTATGGCTACACCTTC. Its protein is CASSPGGQDYGYTF. The variable domain in full, completed from reference TRBV18 and TRBJ1-2, reads NAGVMQNPRHLVRRRGQEARLRCSPMKGHSHVYWYRQLPEEGLKFMVYLQKENIIDESGMPKERFSAEFPKEGPSILRIQQVVRGDSAAYFCASSPGGQDYGYTFGSGTRLTVV.

This chain connects TRBV27 to TRBJ2-3; no clear D gene. There are 14 residues in the CDR3. V was pared by 3 bases and J by 0 bases, with 7 bases between. Germline V gives CDR1 MNHEY, CDR2 SMNVEV (reference sequence). Written as DNA, the CDR3 is TGTGCCAGCAGTTTGCTGACTAGCACAGATACGCAGTATTTT. This sequence encodes CASSLLTSTDTQYF.

V and J are TRBV14 and TRBJ2-3; TRBD2 is a possible D gene (7 bases). This CDR3 has 15 residues. The V end lost 6 bases, the J end lost 6 bases, and 19 bases lay between the germline ends. Per germline, CDR1 SGHDN and CDR2 FVKESK. CDR3 sequence (DNA): TGTGCCAGCAGTGCGGGCGGGGGCAGGGCGGATACGCAGTATTTT. Its translation is CASSAGGGRADTQYF. The whole variable domain, filled in from reference TRBV14 and TRBJ2-3, reads EAGVTQFPSHSVIEKGQTVTLRCDPISGHDNLYWYRRVMGKEIKFLLHFVKESKQDESGMPNNRFLAERTGGTYSTLKVQPAELEDSGVYFCASSAGGGRADTQYFGPGTRLTVL.

The V gene is TRBV9, the J gene TRBJ1-6; TRBD1 might be the D (6 bases). V shed 2 bases and J shed 7 bases, with 16 bases lying between them. The germline gives CDR1 SGDLS, CDR2 YYNGEE. CDR3 length: 16 amino acids. The CDR3: CASSVGQGRANSPLHF. The CDR3 coding sequence is TGTGCCAGCAGCGTGGGGCAGGGGAGAGCAAATTCACCCCTCCACTTT.

The chain joins TRBV18 to TRBJ1-4; 7 bases are shared with TRBD1. The germline V gene has CDR1 KGHSH and CDR2 LQKENI. Trimming cost V 2 bases and J 3 bases; bases outside gene matches: 9. This CDR3 is 17 amino acids long. CDR3 DNA sequence: TGTGCCAGCTCACCAGGAGGGGGCCAACCTCCTAATGAAAAACTGTTTTTT. Amino acids: CASSPGGGQPPNEKLFF.

The rearrangement uses TRBV27 and TRBJ2-2, with D possibly matching TRBD1 (5 bases). Trimming removed 3 bases from V and 5 bases from J, with 13 bases in between. Germline V gene sequence: CDR1 MNHEY, CDR2 SMNVEV (reference sequence). The CDR3 extends over 15 amino acids. The CDR3 sequence: CASSFWQGDTGELFF. The CDR3 region has the DNA TGTGCCAGCAGTTTTTGGCAGGGCGATACCGGGGAGCTGTTTTTT.

The chain recombines TRBV10-3 with TRBJ2-5, with 7 positions matching TRBD2. The CDR3 has 14 residues. The J segment lost 2 bases and the V segment lost 8 bases, leaving 8 bases of the junction unmatched. Per germline, CDR1 ENHRY and CDR2 SYGVKD. The CDR3 DNA sequence: TGTGCCATCGGGACGGGAGGAGGTCAAGAGACCCAGTACTTC. Protein sequence: CAIGTGGGQETQYF.